This TCR beta chain emerged from a study of CD4+ T cells in melanoma. Worth noting for this clone: The antigen is unknown.

Notes on the study in general: Reportedly, melanoma neoantigen-specific CD4+ T cells showed varied differentiation states. A reported correlation linked neoantigen-specific CD4+ T cells to CD8+, macrophage and B cell function.

Measured with immunoSEQ multiplex PCR; TCRdb has only the in-frame clones, and not every one. The sample includes more than 110,000 clones, around nine tenths of them seen just once. The V gene lost 4 bases and the J gene lost 6 bases, with 10 bases spanning the gap. In germline, CDR1 is ENHRY, CDR2 SYGVKD. There are 12 residues in the CDR3. The source of this sequence is a human donor with melanoma. The genes are TRBV10-3 and TRBJ2-7; maybe TRBD1 (5 bases). The CDR3 loop reads CAISGTPLEQYF. For the CDR3, the DNA is TGTGCCATCAGTGGGACACCTCTCGAGCAGTACTTC.